This TCR beta chain is from a study of T cells after posttransplantation cyclophosphamide listed by TCRdb under 2016. At the level of the whole study: The study tracked T cell repertoire reconstitution by TRB sequencing after myeloablative bone marrow transplantation using posttransplantation cyclophosphamide as GVHD prophylaxis. Samples from about 35 PTCy-treated patients, along with samples from roughly 15 of their related bone marrow donors, underwent antigen receptor sequencing. Blood from all 35 or so PTCy patients who had 1-year posttransplant specimens underwent TRB sequencing. Up to 3 additional blood samples from 2 to 5.2 years after transplant were also TRB-sequenced in 3 patients, as was pretransplant blood from a handful of patients. TRA and TRB clonality were tightly correlated in ten or so samples, so subsequent TCR analyses focused on TRB only. Public TRB sequences were searched against a database of over 3,000 sequences associated with responses to pathogens, tumor antigens, self-antigens and alloantigens.

The sample's treatment or condition label, in plain terms: high-dose cyclophosphamide on days +3 and +4 as single-agent GVHD prophylaxis. For conditioning, the PTCy patients got busulfan and fludarabine, then a related or unrelated marrow graft, followed by cyclophosphamide on days +3 and +4. PTCy-treated patients were drawn from a prospective multi-institutional clinical trial. Mononuclear cells from peripheral blood and bone marrow were separated by Ficoll-Hypaque density centrifugation and then cryopreserved. The study at large found these results: Donor-recipient similarity was low at 1-2 months but rose over the first year, and later blood repertoires were often dominated by donor CD8+ memory clones. The TRB repertoires of T cells infiltrating skin or the GI tract showed only limited overlap with the TRB repertoires found in blood. Across under 50 patients, recipient CMV seropositivity and CMV reactivation were highly associated with TRB clonality; PTCy diversity was similar to CNI/methotrexate controls.

This clone was seen a handful of times. Its binding antigen is unknown. Base qualities are not at hand, and no much larger clone is one base apart. TRB sequencing was run on genomic DNA with either the immunoSEQ assay at survey resolution or the hsTCRB kit. Per the source publication's procedure: The immunoSEQ software was used for initial read processing, and the LymphoSeq R package was used for repertoire analyses. Clonality was computed as 1 minus normalized Shannon entropy; Gini coefficient was also calculated for each TRB dataset. To infer phenotypes in unsorted samples, TRB sequences from sorted subsets of the recipient or donor were mapped onto unsorted samples from the same recipient. In TCRdb, the immuneACCESS table is reduced to in-frame sequences with V and J assigned. These tables do not hold every clone; where another copy was compared, an unresolved V gene accounts for under half, and the others remain unexplained. From that table come the V and J calls and clone size; the DNA was used to work out D and trimming. This sample is represented by about 11,000 clones; 70% to 90% of them were singletons. The ten largest clones take up about 5% of the sample.

This specimen was PBMCs, taken after allogeneic stem cell transplant with posttransplant cyclophosphamide. This TCR was recovered from a female patient in her fifties or sixties who received an allogeneic stem cell transplant from a related donor, was CMV-positive, and had no GVHD. Once a transplant has taken place, some T cells may be donor derived.

The sequence in DNA is TGCGCCAGCACCCCGACTGGCCAAGAGACCCAGTACTTC. Its translation reads: CASTPTGQETQYF. Recombination connected TRBV5-1 to TRBJ2-5, with an unclear D gene assignment. Reading the germline V gene gives CDR1 SGHRS and CDR2 YFSETQ. V is cut by 6 bases and J by 1 base, and the space between the germline ends is 10 bases. From cysteine to phenylalanine, the CDR3 is 13 amino acids long. The retained sequence is limited to the CDR3, 39 bases, with the frame set at the first base.